This T cell receptor (beta chain) was sequenced in a study of stem cell transplantation in POMP-related autoinflammatory disease. Germline loops: CDR1 SGHAT, CDR2 FQNNGV. The CDR3 is made up of 12 amino acids. The V and J ends lost 4 bases and 6 bases respectively, with 6 bases between them. TCRdb's table, derived via immunoSEQ multiplex PCR, lists solely in-frame clones and lacks some. The table includes more than 4,000 clones, roughly nine tenths detected once. The V call is TRBV11-2, the J call TRBJ2-2; D gene ambiguous. The sample in question was CD8+ T cells from PBMCs, obtained after stem cell transplantation. The receptor was isolated from a human patient with POMP-related autoinflammation and immune dysregulation (PRAID). Some T cells may be transferred from the graft donor. CDR3 DNA: TGTGCCAGCAGCTACGGCCCCGGGGAGCTGTTTTTT. It is translated as CASSYGPGELFF.